This T cell receptor (beta chain) was recovered during a study of PD-1 blockade in mismatch repair-deficient tumors. Study background: Patients had 12 mismatch repair-deficient cancer types, all previously treated and progressing.

Three pembrolizumab responders had their TCRs sequenced. The repertoire was sequenced with immunoSEQ multiplex PCR; TCRdb's copy has only in-frame clones and lacks some. This table has about 38,000 clones, around 79% appearing once. Findings and caveats of the study: Tumor-resident clones, often undetectable pretreatment in blood, expanded then contracted after pembrolizumab.

J gave up 4 bases and V 4 bases, and 11 bases lay outside the gene matches. Germline CDR1 and CDR2: SQVTM and ANQGSEA. The CDR3 consists of 16 residues. As concerns this clone: Its antigen remains unidentified.

This chain connects TRBV29-1 to TRBJ2-7; 12 bases match TRBD2. The TCR sequence derives from an adult with mismatch repair-deficient cancer. Source: peripheral blood, taken 4 weeks after starting pembrolizumab. The chain's CDR3 is CSVVYPSGRAGYEQYF. The CDR3 DNA sequence: TGCAGCGTTGTTTATCCTAGCGGGAGGGCGGGGTACGAGCAGTACTTC.